This T cell receptor (beta chain) stems from a study of beta chain features in type 1 diabetes. Regarding the study as a whole: Fewer insertions but more deletions were seen at VDJ junctions in type 1 diabetes patients. Sequencing used cDNA, and cells with high TCR expression could therefore be over-represented. Moderately but significantly shorter TCRB CDR3s were found in Type 1 diabetes patients in all four CD4+ subsets.

This clone has a handful of counts. Its specificity is unknown. The isolated RNA, all of it, was reverse transcribed, so expressed TCRB transcripts were what got sequenced. TCRdb's table, derived via immunoSEQ multiplex PCR, lists solely in-frame clones and lacks some. The sample yields 200,000 to 300,000 clones, roughly 30% seen once. This TCR was sampled from a man aged 25 to 40 in good health. Input material: central memory CD4+ T cells from blood.

CDR3 coding DNA: TGTGCCATCAGTGAGGACAGGCCCCGGCGAGATACGCAGTATTTT. It translates to CAISEDRPRRDTQYF. V gene TRBV10-3 combines with J gene TRBJ2-3; D may be TRBD1 (6 bases). CDR1 and CDR2 (germline): ENHRY, SYGVKD. The CDR3 length is 15 residues. The V end was cut by 2 bases, the J end by 5 bases, with 14 bases between.